This T cell receptor (beta chain) was obtained from a study of blood T cell repertoires in COVID-19. Study details: The United States, Italy and Spain provided the acute and convalescent COVID-19 samples. Sample material is recorded as cDNA or gDNA derived from T cells, B-cell-depleted T cells, or PBMCs.

Followed over time, Seattle patients had been enrolled while infection was active. The protocol was immunoSEQ multiplex PCR, while the TCRdb copy is restricted to in-frame clones and leaves out a portion. The data hold 250,000 or so clones, with 90% observed a single time. The CDR3 consists of 14 residues. The germline V gene encodes CDR1 LNHDA and CDR2 SQIVND (reference sequence). The germline V and J ends were trimmed by 2 bases and 5 bases, with 12 bases remaining between them. This clone was seen only a few times. The material sequenced was peripheral blood. The chain uses TRBV19 and TRBJ1-1; unclear D gene. The TCR comes from a woman aged 55-70 years with COVID-19, enrolled during active disease. The chain's CDR3 is CASSIRVSDTEAFF. The CDR3 nucleotides read TGTGCCAGTAGTATACGGGTTTCAGATACTGAAGCTTTCTTT.